This TCR beta chain comes out of a study of T cells after yellow fever vaccination (dated by TCRdb to about 2019). Notes on the research overall: The SMART-Seq v4 Ultra Low Input RNA kit was used to prepare libraries from fractions with low cell numbers. To follow T-cell clones before and after both primary and booster YFV17D yellow fever vaccination, bulk TCR alpha and beta repertoires underwent longitudinal sequencing. The cohort comprised two healthy male donors, one aged 18 to 29 and one aged 30 to 40 years. Bulk PBMC replicates and cell subsets were isolated from blood drawn at multiple timepoints before and after both primary and secondary immunization.

The sample's treatment or condition label is to be understood as: live attenuated yellow fever vaccine strain. Two biological replicates of bulk PBMCs were collected at each blood-draw timepoint. A standard Ficoll-Paque protocol was used to isolate PBMCs from peripheral blood. TriZol was used to extract RNA from bulk PBMCs, from CD4 and CD8 fractions, and from dextramer-positive and dextramer-negative fractions. To note about this clonotype: There is no known antigen for this receptor. Within one base of it there is no much larger clone, and no base qualities were kept.

The CDR3 covers 15 residues, taking in both the cysteine and the phenylalanine. The read is trimmed to its CDR3 DNA, 45 bases read in frame from base 1. In the germline V gene (reference sequence), CDR1 corresponds to SGHNT and CDR2 to YYREEE. V trim: 4 bases; J trim: 1 base; unmatched bases: 7. The run used an Illumina NovaSeq 6000. TCR cDNA was made using 5'RACE template switching, a step that added a universal primer site and unique molecular identifiers. Priming of cDNA synthesis was performed from both the TCR alpha and TCR beta constant segments. Two PCR steps were used to amplify libraries, with sample barcodes and sequencing adapters being added in the second step. Sequencing of libraries was done on Illumina HiSeq 2500 (2x100 bp) or NovaSeq (2x150 bp). The authors' analysis ran thus. Reads were demultiplexed and collapsed into UMI consensus sequences with MIGEC, and V(D)J alignment was performed with MiXCR. Vaccine-responding clonotypes were defined with edgeR using replicate PBMC samples, requiring FDR below 0.01 and a log2 fold change above 5 up to day 15. Bulk clonotypes were assigned CD4 or CD8 identity according to which sequenced CD4 or CD8 repertoire held them at higher abundance. Using fastp at Q25 and MiXCR, TCRdb reprocessed the public reads and kept productive beta chains. Identical CDR3 proteins give one entry, which carries the most common genes and DNA. For this entry, the V and J calls and clone size follow TCRdb and not the study's own pipeline. The sample data list 300,000 to 350,000 distinct CDR3 sequences, and about 4% of these were observed just once. Together, the top ten hold around 24% of the sample.

The study at large found these results: After the booster, most of the clones that had expanded following primary vaccination were detected again (almost 98% of CD4 and 80% to 90% of CD8), which suggests that memory was broadly maintained. A small fraction of clonotypes appeared in both the CD4 and CD8 compartments, likely as a result of convergent recombination. Compared with the primary T-cell response, the secondary T-cell response was weaker but faster, peaking on day 5 rather than day 15. FACS-sorted repertoires could contain abundant contaminating clonotypes from the bulk population, so computational filtering was required. Only a couple of donors were included in the study, so the extent to which the findings can be generalized is limited.

This specimen was PBMCs, taken 5 days after the yellow fever booster vaccination. The sequence derives from a man in his late teens or twenties who received the YFV17D yellow fever vaccine. The chain was built from TRBV5-4 and TRBJ2-5, and TRBD2 aligns with 7 junction nucleotides. At the DNA level, the sequence is TGTGCCAGCAGCGGCGGGAGCACGCTCCAAGAGACCCAGTACTTC. This is translated as CASSGGSTLQETQYF. The entire variable domain, with the stretches around the CDR3 drawn from the reference TRBV5-4 and TRBJ2-5 proteins, is ETGVTQSPTHLIKTRGQQVTLRCSSQSGHNTVSWYQQALGQGPQFIFQYYREEENGRGNFPPRFSGLQFPNYSSELNVNALELDDSALYLCASSGGSTLQETQYFGPGTRLLVL.